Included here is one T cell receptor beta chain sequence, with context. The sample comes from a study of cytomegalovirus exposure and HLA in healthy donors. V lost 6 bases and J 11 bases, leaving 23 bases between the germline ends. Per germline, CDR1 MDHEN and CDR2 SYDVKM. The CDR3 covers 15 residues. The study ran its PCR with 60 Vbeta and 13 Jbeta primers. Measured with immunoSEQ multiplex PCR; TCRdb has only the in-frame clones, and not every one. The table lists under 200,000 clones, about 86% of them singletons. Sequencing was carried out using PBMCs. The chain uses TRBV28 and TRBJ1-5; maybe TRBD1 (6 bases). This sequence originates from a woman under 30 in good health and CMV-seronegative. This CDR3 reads CASSSPRGRSLAQHF. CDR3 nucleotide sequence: TGTGCCAGCAGCTCCCCCAGGGGCAGGTCATTAGCCCAGCATTTT.